A selection of T cell receptor beta chains follows, all from one sample in a study of T cells in Graves' hyperthyroidism and ophthalmopathy. MiXCR, run by TCRdb on the multiplex PCR reads, gives a single entry per CDR3 protein. The data hold approximately 430,000 distinct CDR3 sequences, with 15% to 18% observed a single time. Sequenced input: blood. These receptors were collected from a woman aged 18-29 years with Graves' hyperthyroidism. Each CDR3 is given with its conserved first and last residue. The D gene is left open where the match is weak. Rows give clone size only sometimes, using once, few, many, or a class for an expanded clone.

abundance	v_gene	d_gene	j_gene	CDR3aa	CDR3nt
many	TRBV7-8	TRBD2	TRBJ2-2	CASSLAPSGVTGELFF	TGTGCCAGCAGCTTAGCCCCTAGCGGGGTCACCGGGGAGCTGTTTTTT
many	TRBV7-8	TRBD2	TRBJ2-1	CASSSSLRTSDEQFF	TGTGCCAGCAGCTCTTCGCTCCGAACTAGCGATGAGCAGTTCTTC
many	TRBV20-1	NA	TRBJ2-7	CSARAWTGLGEQYF	TGCAGTGCTAGAGCCTGGACTGGCTTAGGGGAGCAGTACTTC
NA	TRBV19	TRBD1	TRBJ1-2	CASSIGTGDYGYTF	TGTGCCAGTAGTATTGGGACAGGTGACTATGGCTACACCTTC
many	TRBV12-5	TRBD2	TRBJ2-2	CASGIRLAGLTGELFF	TGTGCTAGTGGCATAAGACTAGCGGGTCTCACCGGGGAGCTGTTTTTT
many	TRBV20-1	TRBD1	TRBJ1-5	CSAQDRGKGNQPQHF	TGCAGTGCCCAGGACAGGGGGAAGGGCAATCAGCCCCAGCATTTT
many	TRBV28	NA	TRBJ2-5	CASSLAREETQYF	TGTGCCAGCAGTTTGGCCAGGGAAGAGACCCAGTACTTC
NA	TRBV11-3	NA	TRBJ2-6	CASSEPMRGRRFSGANVPTF	TGTGCCAGCAGTGAACCGATGCGGGGACGGCGGTTTTCTGGGGCCAACGTCCCGACTTTC
many	TRBV6-5	TRBD1	TRBJ1-2	CASSYSTGGYGYTF	TGTGCCAGCAGTTACTCGACAGGGGGCTATGGCTACACCTTC
many	TRBV20-1	TRBD2	TRBJ2-7	CSARAGPRGVLAGAYEQYF	TGCAGTGCTAGAGCTGGGCCGAGGGGGGTGCTAGCGGGGGCCTACGAGCAGTACTTC
many	TRBV5-8	TRBD1	TRBJ2-6	CASSLNRGTGANVLTF	TGTGCCAGCAGCTTGAACAGGGGTACTGGGGCCAACGTCCTGACTTTC
NA	TRBV12-5	TRBD2	TRBJ2-7	CASGLVLSGRNYEQYF	TGTGCTAGTGGTTTGGTACTTAGCGGGAGGAACTACGAGCAGTACTTC
NA	TRBV12-3/TRBV12-4	NA	TRBJ2-1	CASNRGGGSYNEQFF	TGTGCCAGCAACCGAGGGGGAGGTTCGTATAATGAGCAGTTCTTC
many	TRBV7-8	TRBD2	TRBJ2-3	CASSLTPELAGGRAQYF	TGTGCCAGCAGCTTAACCCCGGAACTAGCGGGAGGCAGGGCGCAGTATTTT
NA	TRBV12-3/TRBV12-4	TRBD1	TRBJ2-7	CASSFQSTGNSYEQYF	TGTGCCAGCAGTTTCCAGTCGACAGGGAATTCCTACGAGCAGTACTTC
few	TRBV29-1	TRBD1	TRBJ1-4	CSARTGDWEKLFF	TGCAGCGCTCGGACAGGGGATTGGGAAAAACTGTTTTTT
many	TRBV20-1	NA	TRBJ2-7	CSARPGPSREQYF	TGCAGTGCGAGACCGGGACCCTCAAGGGAGCAGTACTTC
few	TRBV4-1	TRBD2	TRBJ2-5	CASSQGSGGARETQYF	TGCGCCAGCAGCCAAGGCAGCGGGGGGGCCCGGGAGACCCAGTACTTC
NA	TRBV5-6	NA	TRBJ1-2	CASIREGGGYTF	TGTGCCAGCATTCGGGAGGGAGGCGGCTACACCTTC
many	TRBV28	TRBD1	TRBJ1-4	CASSTRDRFNEKLFF	TGTGCCAGCAGTACCCGGGACAGGTTTAATGAAAAACTGTTTTTT
NA	TRBV5-1	TRBD1	TRBJ1-2	CASRRDGTVGGYTF	TGCGCCAGCAGGAGGGACGGGACAGTGGGTGGCTACACCTTC
many	TRBV20-1	NA	TRBJ1-5	CSAREGGSNQPQHF	TGCAGTGCTAGAGAGGGGGGTAGCAATCAGCCCCAGCATTTT
many	TRBV3-1	TRBD1	TRBJ1-4	CASSRGTDYEKLFF	TGTGCCAGCAGCCGAGGGACAGACTATGAAAAACTGTTTTTT
NA	TRBV28	NA	TRBJ1-2	CASSLGGTEYGYTF	TGTGCCAGCAGCCTAGGGGGGACGGAGTATGGCTACACCTTC
NA	TRBV20-1	NA	TRBJ1-5	CSAKELRSNQPQHF	TGCAGTGCTAAGGAACTTAGGAGCAATCAGCCCCAGCATTTT
NA	TRBV20-1	TRBD2	TRBJ2-5	CSAELAGEIQETQYF	TGCAGTGCAGAGTTAGCGGGGGAAATCCAAGAGACCCAGTACTTC
many	TRBV5-5	NA	TRBJ1-2	CASSLGRSGAGYTF	TGTGCCAGCAGCTTAGGTAGGTCCGGTGCTGGCTACACCTTC
NA	TRBV2	NA	TRBJ1-1	CASRGGRSTEAFF	TGTGCCAGCCGGGGGGGTAGAAGCACTGAAGCTTTCTTT
few	TRBV4-1	NA	TRBJ2-3	CASSQGGASTDTQYF	TGCGCCAGCAGCCAAGGAGGAGCGAGCACAGATACGCAGTATTTT
NA	TRBV14	NA	TRBJ2-5	CASSQDASTETQYF	TGTGCCAGCAGCCAAGACGCCTCGACGGAGACCCAGTACTTC
many	TRBV24-1	TRBD1	TRBJ1-5	CATSDGQGMSQPQHF	TGTGCCACCAGTGACGGACAGGGGATGAGTCAGCCCCAGCATTTT
many	TRBV5-1	TRBD1	TRBJ2-7	CASSVGQGVWEQYF	TGCGCCAGCAGCGTGGGACAGGGAGTTTGGGAGCAGTACTTC
many	TRBV20-1	TRBD1	TRBJ2-7	CSARGLGTGSYEQYF	TGCAGTGCCCGGGGCTTGGGGACAGGTTCCTACGAGCAGTACTTC
many	TRBV6-1	NA	TRBJ2-7	CASRLLDGTYEQYF	TGTGCCAGCAGACTCCTGGACGGGACCTACGAGCAGTACTTC
many	TRBV3-1	TRBD2	TRBJ2-3	CASSSGTSGFVPTDTQYF	TGTGCCAGCAGCTCCGGGACTAGCGGGTTCGTCCCTACAGATACGCAGTATTTT
NA	TRBV19	NA	TRBJ2-7	CASSIEEAGNHEQYF	TGTGCCAGTAGTATAGAAGAGGCGGGGAACCACGAGCAGTACTTC
many	TRBV3-1	TRBD2	TRBJ2-3	CASRRGEGPDTQYF	TGTGCCAGCCGACGGGGGGAGGGCCCTGATACGCAGTATTTT
NA	TRBV6-1	TRBD1	TRBJ1-1	CASSERAGGLVTEAFF	TGTGCCAGCAGTGAGCGGGCAGGGGGCCTTGTGACTGAAGCTTTCTTT
many	TRBV27	NA	TRBJ1-2	CATWGPGNYGYTF	TGTGCCACGTGGGGACCTGGTAACTATGGCTACACCTTC
many	TRBV2	NA	TRBJ2-1	CASSEAQWGLRNEQFF	TGTGCCAGCAGTGAAGCTCAATGGGGACTTCGGAATGAGCAGTTCTTC
many	TRBV4-2	NA	TRBJ1-2	CASSQDGQANYGYTF	TGTGCCAGCAGCCAAGACGGCCAGGCGAACTATGGCTACACCTTC
NA	TRBV11-2	NA	TRBJ2-1	CASSPGEKSGQRYNEQFF	TGTGCCAGCAGCCCCGGGGAGAAAAGCGGACAGAGGTACAATGAGCAGTTCTTC
NA	TRBV12-5	NA	TRBJ2-2	CASGLVLGSMNTGELFF	TGTGCTAGTGGTTTGGTACTGGGTAGCATGAACACCGGGGAGCTGTTTTTT
few	TRBV30	TRBD1	TRBJ1-5	CAWTTDRGNQPQHF	TGTGCCTGGACGACAGACAGGGGTAATCAGCCCCAGCATTTT
many	TRBV4-1	NA	TRBJ2-5	CASSQTFGLGETQYF	TGCGCCAGCAGCCAAACCTTCGGTTTGGGGGAGACCCAGTACTTC
many	TRBV7-8	NA	TRBJ2-5	CASSLGTVTRETQYF	TGTGCCAGCAGCTTAGGGACGGTGACCCGAGAGACCCAGTACTTC
NA	TRBV30	NA	TRBJ1-2	CAWSWGPRHGYTF	TGTGCCTGGAGTTGGGGACCGCGGCATGGCTACACCTTC
few	TRBV27	NA	TRBJ2-1	CASSLSIPVLGHEQFF	TGTGCCAGCAGTTTATCGATCCCCGTCCTAGGGCATGAGCAGTTCTTC
NA	TRBV7-9	NA	TRBJ1-2	CASSQVGSFSYGYTF	TGTGCCAGCAGCCAGGTCGGGAGCTTCTCATATGGCTACACCTTC
NA	TRBV9	NA	TRBJ2-7	CASSGPGNQKGEQYF	TGTGCCAGCAGCGGTCCGGGCAATCAAAAGGGCGAGCAGTACTTC
many	TRBV12-3/TRBV12-4	TRBD2	TRBJ2-1	CASTGTTGNEQFF	TGTGCCAGCACCGGGACTACGGGCAATGAGCAGTTCTTC
many	TRBV5-6	TRBD1	TRBJ2-1	CASSLRGTGWANEQFF	TGTGCCAGCAGCCTCCGGGGGACAGGGTGGGCAAATGAGCAGTTCTTC
many	TRBV5-1	TRBD1	TRBJ2-7	CASGQGSSYEQYF	TGCGCTTCGGGACAGGGGTCCTCCTACGAGCAGTACTTC
NA	TRBV6-1	NA	TRBJ1-2	CASSRVGENYGYTF	TGTGCCAGCAGTCGCGTGGGGGAGAACTATGGCTACACCTTC
many	TRBV13	NA	TRBJ1-3	CASSFDSGNTIYF	TGTGCCAGCAGCTTTGACAGTGGAAACACCATATATTTT